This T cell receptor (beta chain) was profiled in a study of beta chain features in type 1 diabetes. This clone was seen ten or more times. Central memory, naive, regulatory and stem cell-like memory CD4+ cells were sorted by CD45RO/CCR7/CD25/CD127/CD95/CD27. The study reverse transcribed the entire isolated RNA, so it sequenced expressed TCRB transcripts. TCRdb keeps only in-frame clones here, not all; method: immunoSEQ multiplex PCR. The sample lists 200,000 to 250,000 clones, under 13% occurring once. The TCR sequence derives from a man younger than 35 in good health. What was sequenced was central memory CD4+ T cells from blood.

The DNA for the CDR3 is TGTGCCAGCAGTTCCTGGGACAGGGTTTCTGGGGCCAACGTCCTGACTTTC. It yields the protein CASSSWDRVSGANVLTF. The rearrangement uses TRBV28 and TRBJ2-6, with 9 bases that match TRBD1. This CDR3 contains 17 residues. In germline, CDR1 is MDHEN, CDR2 SYDVKM. Trimming removed 4 bases from V and 1 base from J; junction bases left unmatched: 5.